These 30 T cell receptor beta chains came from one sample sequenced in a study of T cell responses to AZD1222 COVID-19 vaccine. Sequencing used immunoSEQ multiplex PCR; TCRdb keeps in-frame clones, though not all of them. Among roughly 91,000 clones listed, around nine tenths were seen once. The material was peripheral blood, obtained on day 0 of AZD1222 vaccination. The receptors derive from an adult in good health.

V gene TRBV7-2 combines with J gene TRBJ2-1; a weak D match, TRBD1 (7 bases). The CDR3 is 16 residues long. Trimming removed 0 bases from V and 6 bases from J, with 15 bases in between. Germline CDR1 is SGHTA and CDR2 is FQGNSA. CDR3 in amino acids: CASSLARDSPGNEQFF. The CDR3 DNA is TGTGCCAGCAGCTTAGCGCGGGACAGCCCCGGCAATGAGCAGTTCTTC.

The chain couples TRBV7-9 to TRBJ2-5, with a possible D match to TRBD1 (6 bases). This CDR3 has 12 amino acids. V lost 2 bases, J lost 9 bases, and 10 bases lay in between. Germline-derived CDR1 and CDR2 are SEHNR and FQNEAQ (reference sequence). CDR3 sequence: CASSLTGQAQYF. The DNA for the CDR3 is TGTGCCAGCAGCTTAACAGGGCAGGCCCAGTACTTC.

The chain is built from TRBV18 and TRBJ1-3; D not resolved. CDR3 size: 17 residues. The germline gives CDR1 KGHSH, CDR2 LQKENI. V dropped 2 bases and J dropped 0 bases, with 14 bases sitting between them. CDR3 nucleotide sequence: TGTGCCAGCTCACCAGCTAGTAAGGGCCGCTCTGGAAACACCATATATTTT. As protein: CASSPASKGRSGNTIYF. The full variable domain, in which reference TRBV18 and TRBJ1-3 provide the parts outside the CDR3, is NAGVMQNPRHLVRRRGQEARLRCSPMKGHSHVYWYRQLPEEGLKFMVYLQKENIIDESGMPKERFSAEFPKEGPSILRIQQVVRGDSAAYFCASSPASKGRSGNTIYFGEGSWLTVV.

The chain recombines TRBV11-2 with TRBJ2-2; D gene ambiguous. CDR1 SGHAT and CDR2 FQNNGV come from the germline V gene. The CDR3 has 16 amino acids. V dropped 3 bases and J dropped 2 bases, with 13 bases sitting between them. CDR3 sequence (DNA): TGTGCCAGCAGCTTGAAGGCGGCCCGTAACACCGGGGAGCTGTTTTTT. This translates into CASSLKAARNTGELFF.

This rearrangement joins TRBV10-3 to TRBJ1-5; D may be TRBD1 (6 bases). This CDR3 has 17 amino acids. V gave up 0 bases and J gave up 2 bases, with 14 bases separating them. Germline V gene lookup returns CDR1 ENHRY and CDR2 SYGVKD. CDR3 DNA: TGTGCCATCAGTGAGTCGATCGGGACACAAGGCAATCAGCCCCAGCATTTT. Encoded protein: CAISESIGTQGNQPQHF.

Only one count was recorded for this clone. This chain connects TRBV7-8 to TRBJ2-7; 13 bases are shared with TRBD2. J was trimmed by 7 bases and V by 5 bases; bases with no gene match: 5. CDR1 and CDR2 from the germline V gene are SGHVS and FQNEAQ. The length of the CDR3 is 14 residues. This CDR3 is CASSVTSGGREQYF. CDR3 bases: TGTGCCAGCAGCGTGACTAGCGGGGGGCGAGAGCAGTACTTC.

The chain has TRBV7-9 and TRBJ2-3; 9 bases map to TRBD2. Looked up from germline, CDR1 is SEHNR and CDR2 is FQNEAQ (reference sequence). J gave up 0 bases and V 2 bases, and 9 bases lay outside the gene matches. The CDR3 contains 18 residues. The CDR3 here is CASSLWFRTSASTDTQYF. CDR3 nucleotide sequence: TGTGCCAGCAGCTTATGGTTTAGGACTAGCGCTAGCACAGATACGCAGTATTTT. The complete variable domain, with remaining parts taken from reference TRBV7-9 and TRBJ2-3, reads DTGVSQNPRHKITKRGQNVTFRCDPISEHNRLYWYRQTLGQGPEFLTYFQNEAQLEKSRLLSDRFSAERPKGSFSTLEIQRTEQGDSAMYLCASSLWFRTSASTDTQYFGPGTRLTVL.

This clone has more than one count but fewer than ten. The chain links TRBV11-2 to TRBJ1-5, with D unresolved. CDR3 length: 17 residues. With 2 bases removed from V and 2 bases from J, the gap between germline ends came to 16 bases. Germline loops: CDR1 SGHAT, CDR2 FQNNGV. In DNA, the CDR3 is TGTGCCAGCAGCTTAAACGGACCTCCCGGGGGCAATCAGCCCCAGCATTTT. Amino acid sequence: CASSLNGPPGGNQPQHF.

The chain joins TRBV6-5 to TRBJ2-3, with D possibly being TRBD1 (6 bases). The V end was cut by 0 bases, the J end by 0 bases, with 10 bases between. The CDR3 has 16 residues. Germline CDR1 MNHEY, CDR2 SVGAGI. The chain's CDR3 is CASSYSSRGSTDTQYF. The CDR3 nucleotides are TGTGCCAGCAGTTACTCCTCCAGGGGAAGCACAGATACGCAGTATTTT.

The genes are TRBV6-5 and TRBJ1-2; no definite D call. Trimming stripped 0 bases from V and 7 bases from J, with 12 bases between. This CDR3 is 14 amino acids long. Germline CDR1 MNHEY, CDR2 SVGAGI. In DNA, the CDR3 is TGTGCCAGCAGTTACTCGGGGAGGGCAAGTGGCTACACCTTC. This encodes CASSYSGRASGYTF.

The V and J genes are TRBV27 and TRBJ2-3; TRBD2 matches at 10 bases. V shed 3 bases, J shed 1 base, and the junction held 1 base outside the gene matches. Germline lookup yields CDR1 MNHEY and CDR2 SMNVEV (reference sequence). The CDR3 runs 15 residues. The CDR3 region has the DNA TGTGCCAGCAGTTTCAGCGGGGGGGGCACAGATACGCAGTATTTT. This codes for CASSFSGGGTDTQYF.

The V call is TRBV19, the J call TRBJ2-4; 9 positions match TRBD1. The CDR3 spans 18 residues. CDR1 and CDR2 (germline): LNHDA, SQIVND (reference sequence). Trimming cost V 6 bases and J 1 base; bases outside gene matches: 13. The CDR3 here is CASSQPRGTGLAKNIQYF. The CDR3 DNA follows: TGTGCCAGTAGCCAACCCCGGGGGACAGGGTTGGCCAAAAACATTCAGTACTTC. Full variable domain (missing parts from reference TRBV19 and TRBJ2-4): DGGITQSPKYLFRKEGQNVTLSCEQNLNHDAMYWYRQDPGQGLRLIYYSQIVNDFQKGDIAEGYSVSREKKESFPLTVTSAQKNPTAFYLCASSQPRGTGLAKNIQYFGAGTRLSVL.

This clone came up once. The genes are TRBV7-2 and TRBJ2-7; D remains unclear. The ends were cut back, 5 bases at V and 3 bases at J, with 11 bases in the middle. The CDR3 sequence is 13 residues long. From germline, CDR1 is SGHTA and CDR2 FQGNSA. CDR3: CASSQRHYYEQYF. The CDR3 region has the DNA TGTGCCAGCAGCCAACGACATTACTACGAGCAGTACTTC.

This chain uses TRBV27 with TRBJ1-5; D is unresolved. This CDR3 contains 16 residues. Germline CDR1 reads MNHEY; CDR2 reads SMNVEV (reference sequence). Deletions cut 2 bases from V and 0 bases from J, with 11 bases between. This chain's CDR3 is CASSLKGFNSNQPQHF. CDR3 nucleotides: TGTGCCAGCAGTTTAAAAGGGTTTAATAGCAATCAGCCCCAGCATTTT.

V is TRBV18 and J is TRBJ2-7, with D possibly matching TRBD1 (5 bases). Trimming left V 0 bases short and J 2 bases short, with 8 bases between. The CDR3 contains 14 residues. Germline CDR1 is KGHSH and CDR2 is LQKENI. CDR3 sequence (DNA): TGTGCCAGCTCACCACCGCCAGGGACCTACGAGCAGTACTTC. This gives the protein CASSPPPGTYEQYF.

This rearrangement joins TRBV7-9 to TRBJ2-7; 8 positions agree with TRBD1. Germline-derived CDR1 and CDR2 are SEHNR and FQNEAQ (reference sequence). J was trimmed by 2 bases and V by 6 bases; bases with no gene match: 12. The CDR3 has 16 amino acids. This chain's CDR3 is CASRPPFRTGTYEQYF. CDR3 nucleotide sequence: TGTGCCAGCAGACCTCCCTTTCGGACAGGGACCTACGAGCAGTACTTC.

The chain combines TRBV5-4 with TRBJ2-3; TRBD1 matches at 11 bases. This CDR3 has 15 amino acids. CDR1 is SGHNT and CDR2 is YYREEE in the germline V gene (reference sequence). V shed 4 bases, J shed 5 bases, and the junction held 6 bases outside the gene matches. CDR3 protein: CASSARTGGIDTQYF. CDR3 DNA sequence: TGTGCCAGCAGCGCGCGGACAGGGGGCATAGATACGCAGTATTTT.

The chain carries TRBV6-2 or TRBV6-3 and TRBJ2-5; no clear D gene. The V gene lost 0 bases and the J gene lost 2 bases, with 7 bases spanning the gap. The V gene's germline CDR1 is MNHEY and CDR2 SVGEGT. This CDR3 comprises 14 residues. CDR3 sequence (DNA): TGTGCCAGCAGTTACTCCGGAAGACAAGAGACCCAGTACTTC. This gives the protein CASSYSGRQETQYF.

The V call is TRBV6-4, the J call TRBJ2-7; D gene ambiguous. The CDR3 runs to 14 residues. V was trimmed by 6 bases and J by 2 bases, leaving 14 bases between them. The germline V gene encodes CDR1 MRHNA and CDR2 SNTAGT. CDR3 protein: CASSPSADTYEQYF. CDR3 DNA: TGTGCCAGCAGCCCGTCCGCGGATACCTACGAGCAGTACTTC.

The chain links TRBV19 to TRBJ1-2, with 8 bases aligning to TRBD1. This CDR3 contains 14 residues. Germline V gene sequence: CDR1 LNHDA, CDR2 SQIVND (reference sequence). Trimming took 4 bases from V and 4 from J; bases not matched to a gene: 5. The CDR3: CASSTGQGRYGYTF. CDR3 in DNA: TGTGCCAGTAGTACCGGACAGGGACGCTATGGCTACACCTTC.

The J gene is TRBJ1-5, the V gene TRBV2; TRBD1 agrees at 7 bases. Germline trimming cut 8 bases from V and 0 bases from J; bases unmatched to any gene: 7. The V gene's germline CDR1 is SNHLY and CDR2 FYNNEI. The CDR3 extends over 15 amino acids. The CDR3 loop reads CASGRDRFSNQPQHF. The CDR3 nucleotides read TGTGCCAGCGGCCGGGACAGATTTAGCAATCAGCCCCAGCATTTT.

The CDR3 reads CASSLVLTNPITGGTNEQFF. The CDR3 DNA reads as TGTGCCAGCAGCTTAGTCTTGACTAACCCAATAACCGGGGGGACCAATGAGCAGTTCTTC. The gene calls are TRBV7-8 and TRBJ2-1; TRBD2 agrees at 7 bases. Germline trimming cut 1 base from V and 6 bases from J; bases unmatched to any gene: 21. Germline V gene sequence: CDR1 SGHVS, CDR2 FQNEAQ. CDR3 length: 20 residues.

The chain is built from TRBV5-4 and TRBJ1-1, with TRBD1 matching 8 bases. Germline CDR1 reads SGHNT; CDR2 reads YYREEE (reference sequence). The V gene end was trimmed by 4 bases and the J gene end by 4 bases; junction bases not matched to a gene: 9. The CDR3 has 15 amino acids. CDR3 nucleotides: TGTGCCAGCAGCACCAGGACAGGGAGTATCACTGAAGCTTTCTTT. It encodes CASSTRTGSITEAFF.

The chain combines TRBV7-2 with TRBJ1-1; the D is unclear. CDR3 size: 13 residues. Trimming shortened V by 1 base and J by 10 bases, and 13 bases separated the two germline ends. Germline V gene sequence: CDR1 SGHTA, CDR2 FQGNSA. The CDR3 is CASSLETRPGAFF. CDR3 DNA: TGTGCCAGCAGCTTAGAGACCCGCCCCGGAGCTTTCTTT.

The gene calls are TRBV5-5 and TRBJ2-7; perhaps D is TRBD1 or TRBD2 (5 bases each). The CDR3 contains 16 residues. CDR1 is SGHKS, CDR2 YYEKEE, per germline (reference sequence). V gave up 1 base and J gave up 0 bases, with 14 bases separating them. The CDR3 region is CASSLTGTLSSYEQYF. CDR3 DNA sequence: TGTGCCAGCAGCTTGACCGGGACCCTAAGCTCCTACGAGCAGTACTTC.

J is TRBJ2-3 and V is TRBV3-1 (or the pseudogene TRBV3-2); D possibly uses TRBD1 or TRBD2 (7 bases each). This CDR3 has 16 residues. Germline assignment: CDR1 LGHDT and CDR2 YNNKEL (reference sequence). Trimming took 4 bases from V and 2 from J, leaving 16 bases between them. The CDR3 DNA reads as TGTGCCAGCAGCCGCCAGCGGGACAGATACACAGATACGCAGTATTTT. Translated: CASSRQRDRYTDTQYF.

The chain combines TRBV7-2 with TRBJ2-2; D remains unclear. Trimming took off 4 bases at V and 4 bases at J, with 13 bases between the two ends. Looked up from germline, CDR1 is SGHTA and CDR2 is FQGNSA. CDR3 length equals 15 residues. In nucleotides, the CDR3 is TGTGCCAGCAGCTCCCGCGCCGGGTCCACCGGGGAGCTGTTTTTT. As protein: CASSSRAGSTGELFF.

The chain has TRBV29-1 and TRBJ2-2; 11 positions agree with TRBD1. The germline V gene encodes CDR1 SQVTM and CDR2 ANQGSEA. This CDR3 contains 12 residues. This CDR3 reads CGTGGSTGELFF. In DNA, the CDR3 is TGCGGGACAGGGGGTAGCACCGGGGAGCTGTTTTTT.

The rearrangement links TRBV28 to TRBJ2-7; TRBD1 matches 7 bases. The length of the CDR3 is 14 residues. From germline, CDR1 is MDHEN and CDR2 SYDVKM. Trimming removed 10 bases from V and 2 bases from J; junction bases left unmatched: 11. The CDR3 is CATRTGTAPYEQYF. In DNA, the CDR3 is TGTGCCACTAGAACCGGGACAGCCCCCTACGAGCAGTACTTC.

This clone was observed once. In DNA form, the CDR3 reads TGTGCCATCAGTGTAAGGGACCGATACTATGGCTACACCTTC. The encoded protein is CAISVRDRYYGYTF. V and J are TRBV10-3 and TRBJ1-2; TRBD1 is a possible D gene (5 bases). Trimming removed 4 bases from V and 3 bases from J, with 12 bases in between. The CDR3 consists of 14 residues. Per the germline V gene, CDR1 is ENHRY and CDR2 is SYGVKD.